These 4 T cell receptor beta chains were all obtained from the same sample, sequenced in a study of metastatic and nonmetastatic thyroid tumors. No patient received treatment before thyroid surgery. Via MiXCR, TCRdb re-called the PCR reads. This sample has 35,000 to 40,000 clones; around 16% occur once, and the top ten carry more than 9%. Sequences were obtained from tumor tissue. Receptors were obtained from a female donor with papillary thyroid cancer or a benign thyroid nodule (not recorded which). Some clones in this sample may be carry-over from other donors' samples.

This clone was counted many times. The chain links TRBV18 to TRBJ1-4, with D possibly being TRBD1 (5 bases). Trimming left V 4 bases short and J 5 bases short, with 14 bases between. This CDR3 is built from 15 residues. Germline V gives CDR1 KGHSH, CDR2 LQKENI. The CDR3 is CASSLGDGTNEKLFF. CDR3 nucleotides: TGTGCCAGCTCACTAGGGGACGGAACGAATGAAAAACTGTTTTTT.

The J gene is TRBJ2-1, the V gene TRBV5-1, with 11 bases that match TRBD1. CDR3 length equals 16 residues. J was trimmed by 10 bases and V by 0 bases; bases with no gene match: 9. Germline lookup yields CDR1 SGHRS and CDR2 YFSETQ. As DNA, the CDR3 is TGCGCCAGCAGCTTGGAGGACAGGGGGCTCTTTCGGGAGCAGTTCTTC. Residues: CASSLEDRGLFREQFF.

This clone was seen more than once but under ten times. V usage is TRBV6-1 and J usage is TRBJ2-7; 9 nucleotides align to TRBD2. CDR3 size: 13 residues. J gave up 5 bases and V 7 bases, and 6 bases lay outside the gene matches. Germline V gene lookup returns CDR1 MNHNS and CDR2 SASEGT. DNA for the CDR3: TGTGCCAGCATTCAGGGACTAGCTAACGAGCAGTACTTC. Its translation: CASIQGLANEQYF.

V is TRBV28 and J is TRBJ2-7; TRBD2 matches 7 bases. Trimming at V came to 4 bases and at J to 2 bases, leaving 23 bases not matched to a gene. CDR1 is MDHEN and CDR2 is SYDVKM in the germline V gene. This CDR3 comprises 20 residues. CDR3 in DNA: TGTGCCAGCAGTTACCGAGCGTGGGGCGGAAGCGGGATAAATGCCTACGAGCAGTACTTC. Its protein is CASSYRAWGGSGINAYEQYF.